The sequence of this TCR beta chain was determined in a study of cytomegalovirus exposure and HLA in healthy donors. Vbeta (60) and Jbeta (13) primers were used in the PCR. The assay was immunoSEQ multiplex PCR, and TCRdb's table has in-frame clones only and misses some. The sample has fewer than 250,000 clones, roughly 81% seen once. Sequencing was carried out using PBMCs. The receptor's source is a woman aged 30 to 39 in good health and CMV-seropositive.

CDR3 region: CASSAPGASTFSYEQYF. CDR3 sequence (DNA): TGTGCCAGCAGCGCGCCGGGAGCTAGTACTTTTTCGTACGAGCAGTACTTC. V is TRBV9 and J is TRBJ2-5; D is perhaps TRBD2 (6 bases). The J call may be mistaken, given a closer DNA end match to TRBJ2-7. Germline V gene data show CDR1 as SGDLS and CDR2 as YYNGEE. This CDR3 is 17 amino acids long.